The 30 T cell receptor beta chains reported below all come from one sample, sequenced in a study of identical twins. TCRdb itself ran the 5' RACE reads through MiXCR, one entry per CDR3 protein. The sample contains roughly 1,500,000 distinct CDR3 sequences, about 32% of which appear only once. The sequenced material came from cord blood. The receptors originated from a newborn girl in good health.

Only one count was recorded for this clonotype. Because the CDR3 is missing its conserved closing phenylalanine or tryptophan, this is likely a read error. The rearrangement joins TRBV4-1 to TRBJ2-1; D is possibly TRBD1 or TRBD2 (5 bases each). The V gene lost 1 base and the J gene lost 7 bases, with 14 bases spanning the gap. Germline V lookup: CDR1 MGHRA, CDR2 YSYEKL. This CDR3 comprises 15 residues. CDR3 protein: CASSQGYGALNEQFV. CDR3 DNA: TGCGCCAGCAGCCAAGGTTACGGGGCGTTAAATGAGCAGTTCGTC.

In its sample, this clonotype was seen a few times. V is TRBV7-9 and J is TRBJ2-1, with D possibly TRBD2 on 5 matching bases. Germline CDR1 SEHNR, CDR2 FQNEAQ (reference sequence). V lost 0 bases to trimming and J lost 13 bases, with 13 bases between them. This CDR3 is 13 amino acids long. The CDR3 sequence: CASSLAGVETQFF. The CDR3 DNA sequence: TGTGCCAGCAGCTTAGCGGGAGTAGAGACCCAGTTCTTC.

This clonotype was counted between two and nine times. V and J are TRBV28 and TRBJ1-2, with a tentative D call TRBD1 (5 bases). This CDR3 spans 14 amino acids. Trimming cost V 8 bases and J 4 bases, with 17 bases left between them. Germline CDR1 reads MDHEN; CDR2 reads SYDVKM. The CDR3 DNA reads TGTGCCAGCCGTCGATCAACAGGCCCCTATGGCTACACCTTC. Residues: CASRRSTGPYGYTF.

The CDR3 region is CASSQVESDTQYF. The CDR3 DNA reads as TGCGCCAGCAGCCAAGTAGAGTCAGATACGCAGTATTTT. J is TRBJ2-3 and V is TRBV4-1; D unresolved. The CDR3 covers 13 residues. Per germline, CDR1 MGHRA and CDR2 YSYEKL. With 1 base removed from V and 4 bases from J, the gap between germline ends came to 6 bases.

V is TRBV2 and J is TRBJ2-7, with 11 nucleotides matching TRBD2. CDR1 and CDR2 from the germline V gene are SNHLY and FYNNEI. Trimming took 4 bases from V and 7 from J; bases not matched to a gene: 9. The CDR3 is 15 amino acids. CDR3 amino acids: CASSVGTSGADEQYF. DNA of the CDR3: TGTGCCAGCAGTGTTGGGACTAGCGGAGCGGATGAGCAGTACTTC.

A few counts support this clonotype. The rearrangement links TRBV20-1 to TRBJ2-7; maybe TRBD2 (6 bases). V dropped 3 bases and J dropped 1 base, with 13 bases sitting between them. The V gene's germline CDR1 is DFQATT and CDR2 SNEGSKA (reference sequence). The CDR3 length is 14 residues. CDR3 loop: CSASGRELSYEQYF. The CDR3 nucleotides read TGCAGTGCTAGTGGCCGGGAGTTGTCCTACGAGCAGTACTTC.

The CDR3 bases are TGCAGTGCTAGGGACATCCTAGGGCCGTTTAATGAAAAACTGTTTTTT. Translation: CSARDILGPFNEKLFF. The chain uses TRBV20-1 and TRBJ1-4; possible D gene TRBD1, 5 bases. This CDR3 comprises 16 residues. Germline values: CDR1 DFQATT, CDR2 SNEGSKA (reference sequence). The V end was cut by 3 bases, the J end by 4 bases, with 18 bases between.

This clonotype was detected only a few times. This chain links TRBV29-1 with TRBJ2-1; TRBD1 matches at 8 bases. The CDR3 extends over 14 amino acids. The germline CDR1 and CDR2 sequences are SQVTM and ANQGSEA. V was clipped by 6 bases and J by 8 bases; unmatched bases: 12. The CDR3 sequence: CSVTGANSFDEQFF. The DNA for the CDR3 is TGCAGCGTGACAGGGGCAAATTCCTTTGATGAGCAGTTCTTC.

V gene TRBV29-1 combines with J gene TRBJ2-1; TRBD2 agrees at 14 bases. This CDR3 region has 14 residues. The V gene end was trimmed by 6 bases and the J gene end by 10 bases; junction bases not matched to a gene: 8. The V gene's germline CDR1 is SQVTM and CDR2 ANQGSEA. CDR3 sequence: CSVRLAGGPWEQFF. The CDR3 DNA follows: TGCAGCGTGAGACTAGCGGGGGGGCCGTGGGAGCAGTTCTTC.

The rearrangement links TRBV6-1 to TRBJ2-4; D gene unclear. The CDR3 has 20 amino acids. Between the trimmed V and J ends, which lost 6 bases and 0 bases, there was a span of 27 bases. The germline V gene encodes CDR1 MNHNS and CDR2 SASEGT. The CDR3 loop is CASSPFLENKIIVAKNIQYF. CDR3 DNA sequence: TGTGCCAGCAGCCCCTTCTTGGAAAACAAGATTATTGTAGCCAAAAACATTCAGTACTTC.

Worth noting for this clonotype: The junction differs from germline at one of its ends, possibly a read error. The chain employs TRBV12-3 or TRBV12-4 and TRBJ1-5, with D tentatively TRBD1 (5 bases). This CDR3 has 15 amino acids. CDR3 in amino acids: CTSSFGGRGNQPQHF. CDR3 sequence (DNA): TGTACCAGCAGTTTTGGGGGAAGGGGCAATCAGCCCCAGCATTTT.

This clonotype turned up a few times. The CDR3 region has the DNA TGTGCCAGCAGTGAAGCCAAACTTCGTCCTGGCTACACCTTC. Translation gives CASSEAKLRPGYTF. The chain carries TRBV6-1 and TRBJ1-2; D uncertain. This CDR3 is built from 14 residues. V lost 0 bases and J lost 7, with 12 bases in between. CDR1 is MNHNS and CDR2 is SASEGT in the germline V gene.

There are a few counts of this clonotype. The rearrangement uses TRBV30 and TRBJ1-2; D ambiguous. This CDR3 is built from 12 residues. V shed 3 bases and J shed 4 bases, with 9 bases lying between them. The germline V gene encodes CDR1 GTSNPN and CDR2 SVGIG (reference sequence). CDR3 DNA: TGTGCCTGGAGCCGGGCGGGCTATGGCTACACCTTC. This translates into CAWSRAGYGYTF.

Written as DNA, the CDR3 is TGCAGTGCTGCTCGCGGGAGCCTAGAGACCCAGTACTTC. The encoded protein is CSAARGSLETQYF. The chain combines TRBV20-1 with TRBJ2-7; 7 bases agree with TRBD2. The DNA end is a closer match to TRBJ2-5, so the J assignment may be wrong. This CDR3 is built from 13 residues. CDR1 DFQATT and CDR2 SNEGSKA come from the germline V gene (reference sequence).

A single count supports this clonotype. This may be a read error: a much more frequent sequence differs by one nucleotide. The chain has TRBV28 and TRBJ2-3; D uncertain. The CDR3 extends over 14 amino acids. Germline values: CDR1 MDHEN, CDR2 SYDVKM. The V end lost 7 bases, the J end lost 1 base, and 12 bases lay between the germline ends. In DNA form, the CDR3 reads TGTGCCAGCAAGGGAACGGCTGGCACAGATACGCAGTATTTT. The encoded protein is CASKGTAGTDTQYF.

CDR3 DNA sequence: TGTGCCAGCAGGCGGGGGGGCAATCCCAATGAGCAGTTCTTC. It encodes CASRRGGNPNEQFF. The V and J genes are TRBV6-1 and TRBJ2-1, with TRBD2 matching 9 bases. The germline gives CDR1 MNHNS, CDR2 SASEGT. The V gene end was trimmed by 6 bases and the J gene end by 6 bases; junction bases not matched to a gene: 6. The CDR3 sequence is 14 residues long.

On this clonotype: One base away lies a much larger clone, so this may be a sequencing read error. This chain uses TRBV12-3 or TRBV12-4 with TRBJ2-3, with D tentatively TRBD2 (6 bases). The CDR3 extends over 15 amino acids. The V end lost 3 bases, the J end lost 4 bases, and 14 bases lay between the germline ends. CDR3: CASSFVGLGADTQYF. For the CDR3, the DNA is TGTGCCAGCAGTTTTGTGGGACTGGGCGCAGATACGCAGTATTTT.

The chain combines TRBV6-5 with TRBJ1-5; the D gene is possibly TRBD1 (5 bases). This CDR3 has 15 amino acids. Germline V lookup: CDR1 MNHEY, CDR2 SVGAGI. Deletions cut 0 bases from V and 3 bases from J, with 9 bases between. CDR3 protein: CASSYSSQVNQPQHF. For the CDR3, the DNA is TGTGCCAGCAGTTACTCTTCACAGGTCAATCAGCCCCAGCATTTT.

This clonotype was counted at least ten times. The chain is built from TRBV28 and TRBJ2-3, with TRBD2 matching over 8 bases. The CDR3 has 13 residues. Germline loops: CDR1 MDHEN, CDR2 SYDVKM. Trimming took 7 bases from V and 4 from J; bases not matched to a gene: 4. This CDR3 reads CASTPGGADTQYF. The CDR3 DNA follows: TGTGCCAGCACCCCGGGGGGGGCAGATACGCAGTATTTT.

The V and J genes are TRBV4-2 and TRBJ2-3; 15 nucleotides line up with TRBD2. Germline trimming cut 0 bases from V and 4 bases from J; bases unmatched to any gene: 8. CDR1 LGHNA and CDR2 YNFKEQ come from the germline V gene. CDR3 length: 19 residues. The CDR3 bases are TGTGCCAGCAGCCAAGATCCAGGACTAGCGGGGGGGCGCCCAGATACGCAGTATTTT. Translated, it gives CASSQDPGLAGGRPDTQYF.

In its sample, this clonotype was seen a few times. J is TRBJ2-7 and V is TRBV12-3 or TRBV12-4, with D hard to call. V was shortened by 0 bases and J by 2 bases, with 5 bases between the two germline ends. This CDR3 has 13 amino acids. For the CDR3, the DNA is TGTGCCAGCAGTTTAGCTTACACCTACGAGCAGTACTTC. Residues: CASSLAYTYEQYF.

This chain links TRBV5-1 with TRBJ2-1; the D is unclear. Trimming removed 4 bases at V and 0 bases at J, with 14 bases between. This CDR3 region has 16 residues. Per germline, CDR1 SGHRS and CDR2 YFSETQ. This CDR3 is CASSPGTFSSYNEQFF. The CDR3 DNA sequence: TGCGCCAGCAGCCCCGGAACTTTTAGCTCCTACAATGAGCAGTTCTTC.

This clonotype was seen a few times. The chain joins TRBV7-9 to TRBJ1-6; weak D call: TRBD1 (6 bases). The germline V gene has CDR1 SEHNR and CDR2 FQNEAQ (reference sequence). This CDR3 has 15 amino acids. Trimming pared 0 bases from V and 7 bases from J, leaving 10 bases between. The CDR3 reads CASSLAGGKNSPLHF. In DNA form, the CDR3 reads TGTGCCAGCAGCTTAGCAGGGGGAAAAAATTCACCCCTCCACTTT.

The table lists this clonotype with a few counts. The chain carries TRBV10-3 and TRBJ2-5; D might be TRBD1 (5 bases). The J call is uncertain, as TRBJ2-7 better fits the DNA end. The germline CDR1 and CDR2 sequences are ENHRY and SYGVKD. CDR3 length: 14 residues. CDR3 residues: CAINNWTPRNEQYF. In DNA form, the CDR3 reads TGTGCCATCAATAACTGGACACCGAGGAACGAGCAGTACTTC.

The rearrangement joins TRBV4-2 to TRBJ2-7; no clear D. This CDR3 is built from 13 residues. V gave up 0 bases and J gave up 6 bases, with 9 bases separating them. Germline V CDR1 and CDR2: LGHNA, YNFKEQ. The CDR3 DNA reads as TGTGCCAGCAGCCAAGATCTGTGGACCGAGCAGTACTTC. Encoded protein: CASSQDLWTEQYF.

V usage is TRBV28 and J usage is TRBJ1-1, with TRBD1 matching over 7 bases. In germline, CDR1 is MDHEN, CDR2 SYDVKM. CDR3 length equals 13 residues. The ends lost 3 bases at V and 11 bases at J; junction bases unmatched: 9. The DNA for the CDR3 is TGTGCCAGCAGTTTTAAGGGGGCGCGTATTGCTTTCTTT. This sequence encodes CASSFKGARIAFF.

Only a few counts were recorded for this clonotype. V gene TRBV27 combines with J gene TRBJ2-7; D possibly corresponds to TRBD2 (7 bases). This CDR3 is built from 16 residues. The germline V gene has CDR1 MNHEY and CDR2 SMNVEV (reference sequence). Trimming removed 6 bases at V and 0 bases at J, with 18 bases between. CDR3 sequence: CASSLPTGGLSYEQYF. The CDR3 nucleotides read TGTGCCAGCAGCCTACCTACGGGGGGCCTCTCCTACGAGCAGTACTTC.

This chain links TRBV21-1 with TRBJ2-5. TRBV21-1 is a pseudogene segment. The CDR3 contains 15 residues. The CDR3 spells CASSKAGYPRWTQYF. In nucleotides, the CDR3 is TGTGCCAGCAGCAAAGCGGGCTACCCTAGATGGACCCAGTACTTC.

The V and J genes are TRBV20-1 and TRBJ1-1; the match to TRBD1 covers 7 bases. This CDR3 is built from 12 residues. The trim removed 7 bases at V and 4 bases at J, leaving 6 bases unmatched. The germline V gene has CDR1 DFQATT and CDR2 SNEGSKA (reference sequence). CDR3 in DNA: TGCAGTGTTAGGGGGCTGGCCACTGAAGCTTTCTTT. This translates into CSVRGLATEAFF.

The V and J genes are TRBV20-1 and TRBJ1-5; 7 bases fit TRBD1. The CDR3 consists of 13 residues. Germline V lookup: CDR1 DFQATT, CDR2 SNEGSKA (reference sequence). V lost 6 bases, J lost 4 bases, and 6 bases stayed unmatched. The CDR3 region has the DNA TGCAGTGCCAACGACAGGGCTAATCAGCCCCAGCATTTT. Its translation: CSANDRANQPQHF.